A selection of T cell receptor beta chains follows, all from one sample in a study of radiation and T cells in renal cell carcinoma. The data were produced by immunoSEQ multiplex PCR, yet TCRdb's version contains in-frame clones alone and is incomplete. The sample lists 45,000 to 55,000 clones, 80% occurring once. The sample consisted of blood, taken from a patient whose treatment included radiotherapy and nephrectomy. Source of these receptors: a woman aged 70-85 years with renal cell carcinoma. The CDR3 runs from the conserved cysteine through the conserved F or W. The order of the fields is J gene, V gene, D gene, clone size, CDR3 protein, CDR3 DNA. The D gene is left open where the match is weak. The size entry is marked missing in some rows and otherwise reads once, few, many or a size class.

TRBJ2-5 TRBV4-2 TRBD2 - CASGTSGGPQETQYF TGTGCCAGCGGAACTAGCGGGGGGCCCCAAGAGACCCAGTACTTC
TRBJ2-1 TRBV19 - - CASSTGRRYNEQFF TGTGCCAGTAGTACCGGACGGAGGTACAATGAGCAGTTCTTC
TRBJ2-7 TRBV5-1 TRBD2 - CASSPTSGGISYEQYF TGCGCCAGCAGCCCTACTAGCGGGGGGATCTCCTACGAGCAGTACTTC
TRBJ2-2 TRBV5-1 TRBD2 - CASSITGEGTGELFF TGCGCCAGCAGCATAACCGGGGAGGGCACCGGGGAGCTGTTTTTT
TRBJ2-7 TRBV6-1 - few CASSPLRTYEQYF TGTGCCAGCAGTCCTCTACGGACCTACGAGCAGTACTTC
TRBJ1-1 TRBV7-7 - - CASSLAPNTEAFF TGTGCCAGCAGCTTAGCACCCAACACTGAAGCTTTCTTT
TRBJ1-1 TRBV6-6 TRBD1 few CASRRDREAFF TGTGCCAGCAGGAGGGACAGAGAAGCTTTCTTT
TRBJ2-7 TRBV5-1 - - CASSLGGMLDEQYF TGCGCCAGCAGCTTAGGAGGCATGTTGGACGAGCAGTACTTC
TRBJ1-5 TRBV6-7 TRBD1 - CASSYGGQGIIGGNQPQHF TGTGCCAGCAGTTACGGGGGACAGGGGATAATAGGGGGCAATCAGCCCCAGCATTTT
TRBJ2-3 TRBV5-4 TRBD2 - CASSLSLAGGGSDTQYF TGTGCCAGCAGCTTGTCATTGGCGGGAGGCGGTTCAGATACGCAGTATTTT
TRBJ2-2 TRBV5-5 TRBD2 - CASSLLRAGAGELFF TGTGCCAGCAGCTTGCTAAGGGCGGGAGCCGGGGAGCTGTTTTTT
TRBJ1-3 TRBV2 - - CASSPLNIRDYANTIYF TGTGCCAGCAGTCCCCTAAATATTCGGGACTACGCAAACACCATATATTTT
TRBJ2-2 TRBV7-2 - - CASSSKPGLNTGELFF TGTGCCAGCAGTTCCAAACCGGGACTTAACACCGGGGAGCTGTTTTTT
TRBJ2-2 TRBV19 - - CASSIFPGLAGELFF TGTGCCAGTAGTATTTTTCCGGGCCTGGCCGGGGAGCTGTTTTTT
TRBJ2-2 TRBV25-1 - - CASSTPATPTGELFF TGTGCCAGCAGTACCCCCGCGACCCCCACCGGGGAGCTGTTTTTT
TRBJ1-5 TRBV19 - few CASSMSVSNQPQHF TGTGCCAGTAGTATGTCGGTTAGCAATCAGCCCCAGCATTTT
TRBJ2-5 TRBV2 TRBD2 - CASSEEWAGVNFYETQYF TGTGCCAGCAGTGAAGAATGGGCGGGGGTTAATTTCTATGAGACCCAGTACTTC
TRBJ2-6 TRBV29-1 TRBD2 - CSVVAGGVSGANVLTF TGCAGCGTTGTAGCGGGGGGCGTCTCTGGGGCCAACGTCCTGACTTTC
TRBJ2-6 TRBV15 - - CATSISRSGANVLTF TGTGCCACCAGCATCTCTCGCTCTGGGGCCAACGTCCTGACTTTC
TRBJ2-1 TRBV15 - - CATSGEKGYNEQFF TGTGCCACCTCCGGCGAAAAGGGGTACAATGAGCAGTTCTTC
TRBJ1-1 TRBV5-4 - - CASRAQGRMNTEAFF TGTGCCAGCAGAGCCCAGGGCCGGATGAACACTGAAGCTTTCTTT
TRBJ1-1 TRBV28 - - CASSKTVNTEAFF TGTGCCAGCAGCAAGACAGTGAACACTGAAGCTTTCTTT
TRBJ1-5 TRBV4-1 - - CASSQDDGNQPQHF TGCGCCAGCAGCCAAGATGATGGCAATCAGCCCCAGCATTTT
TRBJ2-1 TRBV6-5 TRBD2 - CASSSAGGPVSEQFF TGTGCCAGCAGTTCAGCGGGGGGGCCGGTGAGTGAGCAGTTCTTC